This is a list of T cell receptor beta chains from one sample in a study of T cell changes during pregnancy in multiple sclerosis. Repertoires were generated with immunoSEQ multiplex PCR, while TCRdb's copy carries only in-frame clones and drops some. Of about 99,000 clones in the sample, roughly 93% were seen once. The sample here was peripheral blood, taken after pregnancy. All receptors derive from a female donor with multiple sclerosis, enrolled in a pregnancy study. The CDR3 runs from the conserved cysteine through the conserved F or W. The D gene is left open where the match is weak. Clone size appears in some rows only: once, few, many, or a class for an expanded clone.

TRBV7-2,TRBJ2-7,TRBD1,.,CASSFGQGVNEQYF,TGTGCCAGCAGCTTCGGACAGGGGGTAAACGAGCAGTACTTC
TRBV7-9,TRBJ2-5,.,.,CASSSGSQVEETQYF,TGTGCCAGCAGTTCTGGGTCCCAGGTGGAAGAGACCCAGTACTTC
TRBV2,TRBJ2-1,TRBD1,.,CASSGQGRNEQFF,TGTGCCAGCAGCGGACAGGGGCGGAATGAGCAGTTCTTC
TRBV7-2,TRBJ1-1,TRBD1,once,CASSFDRGRITEAFF,TGTGCCAGCAGCTTCGACAGGGGAAGAATCACTGAAGCTTTCTTT
TRBV6-6,TRBJ1-1,.,.,CASTSRRGSGAEAFF,TGTGCCAGCACCTCTCGAAGGGGCTCCGGAGCTGAAGCTTTCTTT
TRBV19,TRBJ1-2,TRBD1,.,CASSLPGQGDYGYTF,TGTGCCAGTAGTCTCCCGGGACAGGGTGACTATGGCTACACCTTC
TRBV5-1,TRBJ2-2,.,.,CASSPIGEPNTGELFF,TGCGCCAGCAGCCCTATCGGGGAGCCGAACACCGGGGAGCTGTTTTTT
TRBV10-1,TRBJ1-1,.,.,CASSEAGQNTEAFF,TGCGCCAGCAGTGAGGCAGGGCAGAACACTGAAGCTTTCTTT
TRBV11-2,TRBJ2-1,TRBD2,.,CATPASTSGRGNEQFF,TGTGCCACCCCCGCCTCCACTAGCGGGAGGGGTAATGAGCAGTTCTTC
TRBV11-2,TRBJ2-2,.,.,CASSGAVETGELFF,TGTGCCAGCAGCGGGGCCGTGGAAACCGGGGAGCTGTTTTTT
TRBV28,TRBJ2-7,TRBD1,.,CASRRQGTYEQYF,TGTGCCAGCAGAAGACAGGGTACCTACGAGCAGTACTTC
TRBV28,TRBJ1-1,.,.,CASTPRRGAGYLNTEAFF,TGTGCCAGCACCCCCCGTCGTGGGGCAGGATATTTGAACACTGAAGCTTTCTTT
TRBV6-1,TRBJ2-7,.,.,CASTIGPYEQYF,TGTGCCAGCACAATTGGCCCCTACGAGCAGTACTTC
TRBV5-4,TRBJ1-2,TRBD1,.,CASSSGTGGEGYTF,TGTGCCAGCAGCTCTGGGACAGGGGGCGAAGGCTACACCTTC
TRBV15,TRBJ1-1,.,.,CATSVGGLGKNTEAFF,TGTGCCACCTCGGTCGGGGGGTTAGGGAAGAACACTGAAGCTTTCTTT
TRBV6-5,TRBJ1-1,TRBD1,.,CASSRHGTANTEAFF,TGTGCCAGCAGTCGCCACGGGACAGCAAACACTGAAGCTTTCTTT
TRBV28,TRBJ1-2,TRBD1,.,CASRLLTGNYGYTF,TGTGCCAGCAGACTCCTGACAGGGAACTATGGCTACACCTTC
TRBV6-5,TRBJ1-1,TRBD1,.,CASSNRGGEAFF,TGTGCCAGCAGTAACAGGGGTGGCGAAGCTTTCTTT
TRBV18,TRBJ2-2,.,.,CASSPEDSPTGELFF,TGTGCCAGCTCACCAGAAGACAGCCCCACCGGGGAGCTGTTTTTT
TRBV28,TRBJ2-6,.,.,CASSLIAESSGANVLTF,TGTGCCAGCAGTTTAATTGCGGAAAGCTCTGGGGCCAACGTCCTGACTTTC
TRBV7-6,TRBJ2-7,TRBD1,.,CASSLARQGNEQYF,TGTGCCAGCAGCTTAGCGCGACAGGGGAACGAGCAGTACTTC
TRBV6-5,TRBJ2-3,TRBD2,.,CASSLAGGPTDTQYF,TGTGCCAGCAGCCTAGCGGGGGGACCAACAGATACGCAGTATTTT
TRBV10-2,TRBJ1-1,.,.,CASNREGPNTEAFF,TGCGCCAGCAACAGGGAGGGACCGAACACTGAAGCTTTCTTT
TRBV11-3,TRBJ2-3,.,.,CASSKQGERTDTQYF,TGTGCCAGCAGCAAACAGGGAGAGCGCACAGATACGCAGTATTTT
TRBV9,TRBJ2-3,TRBD2,.,CASSVGASGGSTDTQYF,TGTGCCAGCAGCGTAGGGGCTAGCGGGGGATCCACAGATACGCAGTATTTT
TRBV19,TRBJ1-2,.,.,CASSILNYGYTF,TGTGCCAGTAGTATACTAAACTATGGCTACACCTTC
TRBV5-8,TRBJ2-1,TRBD2,.,CASSFTGSGSSHEQFF,TGTGCCAGCAGCTTTACAGGTAGCGGGAGTTCCCATGAGCAGTTCTTC
TRBV30,TRBJ1-2,.,.,CAWGTLNGYTF,TGTGCCTGGGGTACCCTAAACGGCTACACCTTC
TRBV7-6,TRBJ2-7,TRBD2,.,CASSLEGRGGRSYEQYF,TGTGCCAGCAGCTTAGAGGGCCGTGGCGGGAGGTCCTACGAGCAGTACTTC
TRBV2,TRBJ2-6,.,.,CASRPTGAQGSGANVLTF,TGTGCCAGCAGACCGACAGGTGCCCAGGGGAGTGGGGCCAACGTCCTGACTTTC
TRBV29-1,TRBJ1-1,TRBD1,.,CSGTGVGTEAFF,TGCAGCGGCACAGGGGTCGGCACTGAAGCTTTCTTT
TRBV5-1,TRBJ2-5,TRBD1,.,CASSLGTGNSQETQYF,TGCGCCAGCAGCTTGGGGACAGGAAACTCTCAAGAGACCCAGTACTTC
TRBV30,TRBJ2-1,.,.,CAWSVLSVSYNEQFF,TGTGCCTGGAGTGTACTTAGTGTCTCCTACAATGAGCAGTTCTTC
TRBV5-1,TRBJ2-5,TRBD1,.,CASRNGQGRETQYF,TGCGCCAGCAGAAACGGACAGGGTAGAGAGACCCAGTACTTC
TRBV9,TRBJ2-1,.,.,CASSAIGGSYNEQFF,TGTGCCAGCAGCGCCATCGGAGGCTCCTACAATGAGCAGTTCTTC
TRBV5-4,TRBJ2-3,TRBD1,.,CASRASPGQGAVDTQYF,TGTGCCAGCAGGGCCTCCCCGGGACAGGGAGCGGTGGATACGCAGTATTTT
TRBV10-3,TRBJ1-2,.,.,CAISDRGANYGYTF,TGTGCCATCAGTGACCGGGGAGCTAACTATGGCTACACCTTC
TRBV6-1,TRBJ1-2,.,.,CASSESTGVRYGYTF,TGTGCCAGCAGTGAATCAACAGGCGTCAGGTATGGCTACACCTTC
TRBV6-6,TRBJ2-5,.,.,CASRKTQQETQYF,TGTGCCAGCAGAAAGACACAACAAGAGACCCAGTACTTC
TRBV1,TRBJ1-4,.,.,CTSSIVEKLFF,TGCACCAGCAGCATCGTGGAAAAACTGTTTTTT
TRBV27,TRBJ2-3,.,.,CATRRTRQVRSTDTQYF,TGTGCCACCCGTCGCACGCGGCAAGTTCGTAGCACAGATACGCAGTATTTT
TRBV19,TRBJ2-1,TRBD2,.,CASMDRGRDEQFF,TGTGCCAGTATGGATCGCGGGAGGGATGAGCAGTTCTTC
TRBV5-4,TRBJ1-1,.,.,CASSLAGRPGAEAFF,TGTGCCAGCAGCCTCGCTGGGCGGCCGGGGGCTGAAGCTTTCTTT
TRBV9,TRBJ1-2,TRBD1,.,CASSTGQALFNYGYTF,TGTGCCAGCAGCACCGGACAGGCCCTATTTAACTATGGCTACACCTTC
TRBV2,TRBJ1-1,.,.,CASSLIERNTEAFF,TGTGCCAGCAGTTTAATAGAGAGAAACACTGAAGCTTTCTTT